A single T cell receptor (beta chain) is shown here with its context. The table lists this clonotype with a few counts. This receptor's antigen is unknown. No much larger clonotype is one base removed from it; base qualities were not supplied. Using 3' ligation of a UMI-containing oligonucleotide to TCR cDNA, the study laid out a robust and sensitive protocol to amplify, sequence and analyze TCRs. For whole blood analysis, 2.5 ml of peripheral blood was collected from healthy adult volunteers into Tempus tubes, and RNA was extracted following the manufacturer's instructions. Total RNA was treated with RQ1 DNase, without cell sorting, prior to reverse transcription, with an input of about 1 to 1,100 ng being targeted. To check how robust the pipeline was in samples where T cells make up a minority population, libraries were built from skin biopsies and whole blood. The CDR3 runs 17 amino acids, cysteine and phenylalanine included. Here the CDR3 DNA is all that survives: 51 bases in frame from base 1. Per the germline V gene, MDHEN is the CDR1 and SYDVKM is the CDR2. V is pared back by 4 bases and J by 1 base, with 16 bases lying between the germline termini.

This sample is drawn from a study of naive and memory T cell subsets (TCRdb year 2017). Context from the whole study: In the figure summarizing the skin biopsy and whole blood samples, some 10 blood donors, 7 tuberculin skin test biopsies and 3 saline control biopsies were reported. PCR2 was typically performed as a SYBR Green qPCR that was stopped at a set threshold, although end-point PCR (around 6 cycles) could be used instead for low-input samples. Findings and caveats that apply to the study as a whole: The RNA-based method was acknowledged to be potentially sensitive to changes in TCR transcripts with T cell activation and differentiation.

The receptor library was made with 5' RACE. The ligated cDNA was amplified in four rounds of PCR with nested alpha and beta constant region primers together with the SP2 primer. For the blood and skin samples, TCR RNA was reverse transcribed with SuperScript IV using primers for the alpha and beta constant regions. An oligonucleotide carrying the Illumina SP2 primer and a UMI was ligated to the cDNA 3' end using T4 RNA ligase 1. To prevent hairpin formation, the 12-nucleotide UMI was made up of two random hexamers with an eight-base spacer between them. From the second PCR onward, TCR alpha and beta chain libraries were processed separately, and dual indexing was applied for multiplexing. After pooling, the indexed libraries were analyzed by capillary electrophoresis and sequenced on either an Illumina MiSeq or NextSeq. PhiX DNA at about 4.5-8% was added to the libraries to raise base diversity and improve cluster recognition. Processing in the source paper ran as follows. Demultiplexor took UMIs from read 2, joined the UMIs to the TCR sequence from read 1, and separated reads according to sample indices. V and J genes and V-J junctions were identified by Decombinator, and each TCR was assigned a five-part identifier that included V and J deletions. Collapsinator used UMIs to correct sequencing errors and PCR amplification heterogeneity, yielding UMI-based abundance per TCR. CDR3Translator converted identifiers to nucleotide sequence, translated to amino acids, and extracted CDR3 regions using terminal motifs. Error-corrected alpha and beta TCR counts from blood and skin were compared after normalization to input RNA amount. TCRdb handled the public reads itself, with Q25 trimming in fastp and clone calling in MiXCR, and kept productive beta chains. Rows are combined by CDR3 protein, so each entry shows the most common genes and DNA. V and J calls and clone size were set by TCRdb, not the authors. The sample yields 55,000 to 65,000 distinct CDR3 sequences; around 8% were counted once. The top ten hold about a fifth of the sample.

The source is a female donor in good health. The sequence links TRBV28 to TRBJ2-2, with the D call perhaps TRBD1 or TRBD2, each one matching 5 bases. At the DNA level, the sequence is TGTGCCAGCAGTTACCGGGACCGGCTCTGGAACACCGGGGAGCTGTTTTTT. It codes for CASSYRDRLWNTGELFF.